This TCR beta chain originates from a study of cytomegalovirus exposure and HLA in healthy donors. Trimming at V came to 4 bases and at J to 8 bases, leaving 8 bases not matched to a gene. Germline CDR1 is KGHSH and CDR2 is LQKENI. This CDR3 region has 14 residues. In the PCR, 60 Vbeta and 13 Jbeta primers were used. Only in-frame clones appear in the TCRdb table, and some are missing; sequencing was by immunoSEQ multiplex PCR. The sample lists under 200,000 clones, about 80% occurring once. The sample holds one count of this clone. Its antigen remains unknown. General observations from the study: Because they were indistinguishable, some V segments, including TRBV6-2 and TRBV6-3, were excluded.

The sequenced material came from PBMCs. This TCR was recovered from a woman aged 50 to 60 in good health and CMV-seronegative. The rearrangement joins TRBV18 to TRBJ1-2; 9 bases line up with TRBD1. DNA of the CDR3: TGTGCCAGCTCACTGACGGGACAGGGAGGCGGCTACACCTTC. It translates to CASSLTGQGGGYTF. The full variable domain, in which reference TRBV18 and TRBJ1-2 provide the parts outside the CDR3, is NAGVMQNPRHLVRRRGQEARLRCSPMKGHSHVYWYRQLPEEGLKFMVYLQKENIIDESGMPKERFSAEFPKEGPSILRIQQVVRGDSAAYFCASSLTGQGGGYTFGSGTRLTVV.